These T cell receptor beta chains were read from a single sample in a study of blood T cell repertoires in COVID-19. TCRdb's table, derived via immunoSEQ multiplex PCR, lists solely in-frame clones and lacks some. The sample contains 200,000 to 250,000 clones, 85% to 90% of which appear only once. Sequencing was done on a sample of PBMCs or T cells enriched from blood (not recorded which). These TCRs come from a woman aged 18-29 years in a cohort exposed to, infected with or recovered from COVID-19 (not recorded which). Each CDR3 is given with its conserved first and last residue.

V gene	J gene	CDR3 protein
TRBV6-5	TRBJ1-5	CASRPGDASNQPQHF
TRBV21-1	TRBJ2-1	CASSKVPWTGDNEQFF
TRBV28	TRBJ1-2	CASSLPGDAEGYTF
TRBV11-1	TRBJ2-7	CASSLHNYEQYF
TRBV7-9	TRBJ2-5	CASRTSGREETQYF
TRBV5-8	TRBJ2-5	CASSGGTSGGETQYF
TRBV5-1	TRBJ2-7	CASSLEGASGSYEQYF
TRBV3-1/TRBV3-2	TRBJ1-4	CASSQTDTAGEKLFF
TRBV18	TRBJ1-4	CASSPGQGDSEKLFF
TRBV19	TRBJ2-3	CASRSAAVDTQYF
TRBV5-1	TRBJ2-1	CASRFRDRVVSEQFF
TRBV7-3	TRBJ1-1	CASSLGHQNTEAFF
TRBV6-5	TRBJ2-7	CASSYHPEIYEQYF
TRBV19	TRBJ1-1	CASRGQGSPMNTEAFF
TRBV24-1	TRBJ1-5	CATSEGRQPQHF
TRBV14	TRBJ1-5	CASSQDLEGDQHF
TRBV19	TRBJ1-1	CASSPDRLTEAFF
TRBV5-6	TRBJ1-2	CASSLYWHGYTF
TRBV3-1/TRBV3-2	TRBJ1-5	CASSQGGTGALGNQPQHF
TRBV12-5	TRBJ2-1	CASGPPGAGFDEQFF
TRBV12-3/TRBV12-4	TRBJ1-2	CASTPPDTYGYTF
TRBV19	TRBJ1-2	CASSISPGRGMYYGYTF
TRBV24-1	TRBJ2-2	CATSDHQTFTNTGELFF
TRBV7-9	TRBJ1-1	CASSPQGTEAFF
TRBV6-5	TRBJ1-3	CASSYGSGRDGNTIYF
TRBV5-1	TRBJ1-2	CASSLTGVANYGYTF
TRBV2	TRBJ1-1	CASSEMETGNTEAFF
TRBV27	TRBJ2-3	CASSSPSGGPWYF
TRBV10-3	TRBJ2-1	CAISDGQGFNEQFF
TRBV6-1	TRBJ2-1	CASSENSGSPGVEQFF
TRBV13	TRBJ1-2	CASSLWGGTGKDGYTF
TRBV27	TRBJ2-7	CASSPRRDYHYEQYF
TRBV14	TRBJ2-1	CASSHVPFYSGAIYNEQFF
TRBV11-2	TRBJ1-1	CASAPLRDRGRDTEAFF
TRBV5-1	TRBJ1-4	CASAREGEKLFF
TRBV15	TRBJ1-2	CATSRDQNGYTF
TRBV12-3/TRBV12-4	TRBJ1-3	CASSSVGNTIYF
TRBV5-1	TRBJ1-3	CASSTVGTAGNTIYF
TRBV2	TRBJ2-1	CATPGLADYNEQFF
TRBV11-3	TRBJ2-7	CASSLDQIGEQYF
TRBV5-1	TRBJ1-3	CASSPAASSGNTIYF
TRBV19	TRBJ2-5	CASSPGLDLGGLQETQYF
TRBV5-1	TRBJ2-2	CASSSDRGAGELFF
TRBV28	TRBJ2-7	CASSSGALNSYEQYF
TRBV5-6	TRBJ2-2	CASSLLAPGGTGELFF
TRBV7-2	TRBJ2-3	CASSLYGLAGGNTDTQYF
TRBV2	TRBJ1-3	CASSDPSSGNTIYF
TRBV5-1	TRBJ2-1	CASSSGQGYYNEQFF
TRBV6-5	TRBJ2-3	CASSYLRGRDTDTQYF
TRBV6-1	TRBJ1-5	CASSEAPGYSNQPQHF
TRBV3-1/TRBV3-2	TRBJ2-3	CASSYSGRGDTQYF